This T cell receptor (beta chain) was retrieved from a study of T-cell memory formation after mild COVID-19. About the research overall: In these data, TCR clusters were largely donor specific.

Each CDR3 protein gets one entry after TCRdb re-called the 5' RACE reads with MiXCR. The sample lists approximately 350,000 distinct CDR3 sequences, 13% to 15% occurring once. Study results and limitations: Clones which contracted sat mainly in CM and EM if CD4+, and in EMRA if CD8+. Clones contracting over day 15 to 85 were CD4/CD8 balanced, with later expanders leaning CD4+.

V gave up 4 bases and J gave up 0 bases, with 11 bases separating them. The germline CDR1 and CDR2 sequences are SGHDT and YYEEEE. This CDR3 spans 14 amino acids. Of note for this clonotype: Its antigen remains unknown.

Sample: PBMCs or a T cell subset sorted from them (not recorded which). This TCR derives from a man in his late teens or twenties who had mild COVID-19 (a few samples of this study predate the infection). Cell type and time point are not known. This rearrangement joins TRBV5-6 to TRBJ2-7; unclear D gene. The CDR3 sequence is CASSPGMGSYEQYF. DNA for the CDR3: TGTGCCAGCAGCCCTGGGATGGGCTCCTACGAGCAGTACTTC.